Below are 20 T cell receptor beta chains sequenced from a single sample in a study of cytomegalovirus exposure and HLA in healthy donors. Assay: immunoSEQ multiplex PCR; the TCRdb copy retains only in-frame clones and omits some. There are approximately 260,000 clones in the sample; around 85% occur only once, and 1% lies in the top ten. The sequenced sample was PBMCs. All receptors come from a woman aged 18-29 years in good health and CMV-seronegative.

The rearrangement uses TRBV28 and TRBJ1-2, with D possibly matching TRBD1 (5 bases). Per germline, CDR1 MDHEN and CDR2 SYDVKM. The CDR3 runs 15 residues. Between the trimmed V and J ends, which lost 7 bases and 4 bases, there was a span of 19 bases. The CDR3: CASNWGDLSVYGYTF. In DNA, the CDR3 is TGTGCCAGCAATTGGGGGGATCTCTCAGTCTATGGCTACACCTTC.

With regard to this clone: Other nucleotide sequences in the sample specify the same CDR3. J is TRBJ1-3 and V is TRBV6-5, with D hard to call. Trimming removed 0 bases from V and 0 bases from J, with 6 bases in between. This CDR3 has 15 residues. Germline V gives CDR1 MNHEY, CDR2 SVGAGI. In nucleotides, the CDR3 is TGTGCCAGCAGTTACTCAGGGAGCTCTGGAAACACCATATATTTT. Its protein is CASSYSGSSGNTIYF.

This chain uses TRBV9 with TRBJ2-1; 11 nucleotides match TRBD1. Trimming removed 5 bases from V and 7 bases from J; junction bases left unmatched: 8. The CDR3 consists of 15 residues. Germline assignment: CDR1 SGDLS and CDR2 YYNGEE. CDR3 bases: TGTGCCAGCAGGACCGGGACAGGGGGAATTAATGAGCAGTTCTTC. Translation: CASRTGTGGINEQFF.

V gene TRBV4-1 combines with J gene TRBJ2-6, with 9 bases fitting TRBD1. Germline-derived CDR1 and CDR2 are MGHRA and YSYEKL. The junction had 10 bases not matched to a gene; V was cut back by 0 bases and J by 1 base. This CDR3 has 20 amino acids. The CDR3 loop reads CASSQEGGGQGGSGANVLTF. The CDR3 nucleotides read TGCGCCAGCAGCCAAGAAGGGGGGGGACAGGGCGGATCTGGGGCCAACGTCCTGACTTTC.

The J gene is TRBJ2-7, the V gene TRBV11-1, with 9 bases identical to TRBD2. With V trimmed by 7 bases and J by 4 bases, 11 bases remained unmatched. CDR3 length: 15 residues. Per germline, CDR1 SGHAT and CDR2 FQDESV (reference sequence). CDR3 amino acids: CASTPRGLAGYEQYF. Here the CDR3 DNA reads TGTGCCAGCACCCCCCGAGGCCTAGCGGGGTACGAGCAGTACTTC.

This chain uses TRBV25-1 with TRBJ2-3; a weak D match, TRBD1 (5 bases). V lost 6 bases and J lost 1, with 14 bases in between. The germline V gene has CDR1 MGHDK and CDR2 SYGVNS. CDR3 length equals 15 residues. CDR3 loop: CASRSGAGRTDTQYF. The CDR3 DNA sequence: TGTGCCAGCAGGTCGGGCGCAGGGCGCACAGATACGCAGTATTTT.

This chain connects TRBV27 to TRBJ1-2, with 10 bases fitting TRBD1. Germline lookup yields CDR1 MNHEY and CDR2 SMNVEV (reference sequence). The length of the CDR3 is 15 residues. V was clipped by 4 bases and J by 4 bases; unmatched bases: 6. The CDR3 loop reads CASSSDRGPFYGYTF. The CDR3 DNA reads TGTGCCAGCAGTTCCGACAGGGGGCCCTTCTATGGCTACACCTTC.

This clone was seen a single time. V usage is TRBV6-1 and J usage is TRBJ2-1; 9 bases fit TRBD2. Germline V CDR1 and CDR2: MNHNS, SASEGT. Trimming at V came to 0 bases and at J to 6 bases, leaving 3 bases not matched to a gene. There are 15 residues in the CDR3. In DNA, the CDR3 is TGTGCCAGCAGTGAAGCGCTAGCGGGAAGCAATGAGCAGTTCTTC. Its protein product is CASSEALAGSNEQFF.

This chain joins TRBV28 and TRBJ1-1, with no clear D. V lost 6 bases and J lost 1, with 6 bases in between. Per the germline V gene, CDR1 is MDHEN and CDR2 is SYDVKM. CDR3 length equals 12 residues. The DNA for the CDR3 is TGTGCCAGCAGACAGAAGAACACTGAAGCTTTCTTT. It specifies CASRQKNTEAFF.

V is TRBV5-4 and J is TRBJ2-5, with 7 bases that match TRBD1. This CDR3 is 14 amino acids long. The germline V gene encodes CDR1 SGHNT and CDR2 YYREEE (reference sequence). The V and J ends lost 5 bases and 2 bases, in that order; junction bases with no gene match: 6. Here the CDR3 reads CASRADRWQETQYF. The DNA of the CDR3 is TGTGCCAGCAGGGCGGACAGGTGGCAAGAGACCCAGTACTTC. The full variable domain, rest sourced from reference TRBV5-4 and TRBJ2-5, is ETGVTQSPTHLIKTRGQQVTLRCSSQSGHNTVSWYQQALGQGPQFIFQYYREEENGRGNFPPRFSGLQFPNYSSELNVNALELDDSALYLCASRADRWQETQYFGPGTRLLVL.

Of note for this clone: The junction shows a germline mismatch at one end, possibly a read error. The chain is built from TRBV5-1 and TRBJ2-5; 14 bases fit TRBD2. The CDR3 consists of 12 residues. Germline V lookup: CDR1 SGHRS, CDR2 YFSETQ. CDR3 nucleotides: TGCGCCAGCAGCCCCGGACTAGCGGGGGGCCACTTC. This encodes CASSPGLAGGHF.

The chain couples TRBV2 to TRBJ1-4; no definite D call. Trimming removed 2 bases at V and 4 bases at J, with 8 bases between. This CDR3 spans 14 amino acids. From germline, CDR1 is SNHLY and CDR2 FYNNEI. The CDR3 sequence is CASSENSHNEKLFF. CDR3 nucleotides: TGTGCCAGCAGTGAAAACAGTCATAATGAAAAACTGTTTTTT.

CDR3 coding DNA: TGTGCCAGTAGTATTGGTTCGCAGGGGTACGAGCAGTACTTC. It yields the protein CASSIGSQGYEQYF. The rearrangement uses TRBV19 and TRBJ2-7; possibly TRBD1 for D (6 bases). The CDR3 has 14 residues. V was trimmed by 3 bases and J by 4 bases, leaving 13 bases between them. The V gene's germline CDR1 is LNHDA and CDR2 SQIVND (reference sequence).

This CDR3 is CASSFRTGGEKLFF. CDR3 nucleotide sequence: TGTGCCAGCAGCTTCCGGACAGGGGGGGAAAAACTGTTTTTT. The chain uses TRBV13 and TRBJ1-4, with TRBD1 identical over 10 bases. Germline values: CDR1 PRHDT, CDR2 FYEKMQ (reference sequence). This CDR3 is built from 14 residues. V lost 3 bases and J lost 8; bases outside the gene matches: 3.

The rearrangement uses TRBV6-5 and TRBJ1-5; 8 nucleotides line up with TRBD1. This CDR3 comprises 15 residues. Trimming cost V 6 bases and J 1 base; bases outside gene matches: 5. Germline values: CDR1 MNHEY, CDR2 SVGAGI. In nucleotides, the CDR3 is TGTGCCAGCAGCGTAACAGGGGGAAGCAATCAGCCCCAGCATTTT. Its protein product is CASSVTGGSNQPQHF.

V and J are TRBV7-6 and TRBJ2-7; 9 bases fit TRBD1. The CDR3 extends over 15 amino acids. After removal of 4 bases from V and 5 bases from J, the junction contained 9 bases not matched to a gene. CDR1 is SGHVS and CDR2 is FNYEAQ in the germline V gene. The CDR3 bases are TGTGCCAGCAGCTCCCAAGTCGGGACAGGGAACGAGCAGTACTTC. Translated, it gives CASSSQVGTGNEQYF. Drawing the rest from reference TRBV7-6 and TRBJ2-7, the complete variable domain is GAGVSQSPRYKVTKRGQDVALRCDPISGHVSLYWYRQALGQGPEFLTYFNYEAQQDKSGLPNDRFSAERPEGSISTLTIQRTEQRDSAMYRCASSSQVGTGNEQYFGPGTRLTVT.

The CDR3 region is CASSLSGQGTYEQYF. CDR3 bases: TGCGCCAGCAGCCTCTCAGGACAGGGGACCTACGAGCAGTACTTC. The chain employs TRBV5-1 and TRBJ2-7; 9 bases align to TRBD1. CDR3 size: 15 residues. Germline CDR1 and CDR2: SGHRS and YFSETQ. V dropped 4 bases and J dropped 2; count of bases not matched to a gene: 7. Full variable domain (remainder filled in from reference TRBV5-1 and TRBJ2-7): KAGVTQTPRYLIKTRGQQVTLSCSPISGHRSVSWYQQTPGQGLQFLFEYFSETQRNKGNFPGRFSGRQFSNSRSEMNVSTLELGDSALYLCASSLSGQGTYEQYFGPGTRLTVT.

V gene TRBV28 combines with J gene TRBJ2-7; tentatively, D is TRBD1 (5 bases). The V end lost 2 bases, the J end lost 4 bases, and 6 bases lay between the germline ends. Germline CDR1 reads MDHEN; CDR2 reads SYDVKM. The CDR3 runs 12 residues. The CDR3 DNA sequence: TGTGCCAGCAGTTTAGACAGTTACGAGCAGTACTTC. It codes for CASSLDSYEQYF.

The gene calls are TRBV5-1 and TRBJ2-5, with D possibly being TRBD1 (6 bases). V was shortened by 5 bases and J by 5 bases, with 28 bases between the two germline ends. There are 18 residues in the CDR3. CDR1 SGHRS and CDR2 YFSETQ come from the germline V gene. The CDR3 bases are TGCGCCAGCAGTGCGCTAAATCCTGGGACACCGCTCGGGGAGACCCAGTACTTC. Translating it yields CASSALNPGTPLGETQYF. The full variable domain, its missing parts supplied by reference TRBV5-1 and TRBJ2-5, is KAGVTQTPRYLIKTRGQQVTLSCSPISGHRSVSWYQQTPGQGLQFLFEYFSETQRNKGNFPGRFSGRQFSNSRSEMNVSTLELGDSALYLCASSALNPGTPLGETQYFGPGTRLLVL.

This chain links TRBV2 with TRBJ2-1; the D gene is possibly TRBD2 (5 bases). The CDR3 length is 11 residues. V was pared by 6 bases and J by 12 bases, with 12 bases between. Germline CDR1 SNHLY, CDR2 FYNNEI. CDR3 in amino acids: CASRREGVQFF. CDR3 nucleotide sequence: TGTGCCAGCAGGAGAGAGGGAGTGCAGTTCTTC.